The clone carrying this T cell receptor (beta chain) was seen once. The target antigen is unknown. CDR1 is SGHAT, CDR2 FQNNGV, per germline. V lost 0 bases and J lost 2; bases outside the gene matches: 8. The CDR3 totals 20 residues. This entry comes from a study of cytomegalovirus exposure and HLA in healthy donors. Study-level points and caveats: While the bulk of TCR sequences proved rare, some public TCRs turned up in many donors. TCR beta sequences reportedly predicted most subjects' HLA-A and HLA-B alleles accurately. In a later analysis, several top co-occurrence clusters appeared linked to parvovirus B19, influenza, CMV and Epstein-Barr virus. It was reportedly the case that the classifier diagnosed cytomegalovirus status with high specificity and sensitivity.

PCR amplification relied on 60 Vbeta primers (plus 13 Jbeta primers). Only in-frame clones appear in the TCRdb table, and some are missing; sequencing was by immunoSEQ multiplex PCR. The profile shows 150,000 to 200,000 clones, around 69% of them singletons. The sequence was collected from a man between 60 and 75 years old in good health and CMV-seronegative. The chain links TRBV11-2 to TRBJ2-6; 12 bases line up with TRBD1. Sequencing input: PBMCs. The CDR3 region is CASSLEGQGQGAPGANVLTF. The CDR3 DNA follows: TGTGCCAGCAGCTTAGAGGGGCAGGGACAGGGGGCGCCTGGGGCCAACGTCCTGACTTTC. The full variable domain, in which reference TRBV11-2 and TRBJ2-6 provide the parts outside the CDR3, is EAGVAQSPRYKIIEKRQSVAFWCNPISGHATLYWYQQILGQGPKLLIQFQNNGVVDDSQLPKDRFSAERLKGVDSTLKIQPAKLEDSAVYLCASSLEGQGQGAPGANVLTFGAGSRLTVL.